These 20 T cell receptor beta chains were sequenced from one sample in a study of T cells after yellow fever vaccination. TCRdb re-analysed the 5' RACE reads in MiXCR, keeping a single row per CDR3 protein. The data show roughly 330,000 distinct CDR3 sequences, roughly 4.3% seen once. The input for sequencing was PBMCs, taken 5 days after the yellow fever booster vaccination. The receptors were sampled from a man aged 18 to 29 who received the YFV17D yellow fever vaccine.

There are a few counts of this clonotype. In nucleotides, the CDR3 is TGTGCCACCAGTGACTCCGGCCCCACCTACAATGAGCAGTTCTTC. Its protein is CATSDSGPTYNEQFF. The chain uses TRBV24-1 and TRBJ2-1; D call uncertain. The germline gives CDR1 KGHDR, CDR2 SFDVKD. CDR3 length equals 15 residues. The ends were cut back, 4 bases at V and 2 bases at J, with 11 bases in the middle.

The CDR3, as DNA: TGTGCCAGCAGCTTCGACAGGGGTTCCTACGAGCAGTACTTC. Translation gives CASSFDRGSYEQYF. The chain employs TRBV7-9 and TRBJ2-7; 8 bases map to TRBD1. Unmatched junction bases numbered 2, after V lost 3 bases and J lost 1 base. There are 14 residues in the CDR3. Germline V gives CDR1 SEHNR, CDR2 FQNEAQ (reference sequence).

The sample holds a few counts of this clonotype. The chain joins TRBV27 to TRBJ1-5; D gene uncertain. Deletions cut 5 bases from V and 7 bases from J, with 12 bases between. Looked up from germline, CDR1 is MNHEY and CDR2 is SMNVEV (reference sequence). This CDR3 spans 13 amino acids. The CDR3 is CASSQATGQPQHF. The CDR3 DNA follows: TGTGCCAGCAGTCAGGCAACGGGCCAGCCCCAGCATTTT.

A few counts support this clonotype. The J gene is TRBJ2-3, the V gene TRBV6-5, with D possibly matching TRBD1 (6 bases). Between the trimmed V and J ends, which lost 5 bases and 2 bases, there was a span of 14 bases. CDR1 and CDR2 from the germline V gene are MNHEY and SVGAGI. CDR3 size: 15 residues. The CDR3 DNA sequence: TGTGCCAGCAGTGACAGGAGTCTCCTCACAGATACGCAGTATTTT. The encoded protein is CASSDRSLLTDTQYF.

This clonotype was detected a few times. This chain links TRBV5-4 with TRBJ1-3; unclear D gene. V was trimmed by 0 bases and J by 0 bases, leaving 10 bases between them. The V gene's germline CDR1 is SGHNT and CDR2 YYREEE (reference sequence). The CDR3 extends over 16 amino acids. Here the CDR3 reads CASSLGPSSSGNTIYF. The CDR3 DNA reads TGTGCCAGCAGCTTGGGTCCCTCAAGCTCTGGAAACACCATATATTTT.

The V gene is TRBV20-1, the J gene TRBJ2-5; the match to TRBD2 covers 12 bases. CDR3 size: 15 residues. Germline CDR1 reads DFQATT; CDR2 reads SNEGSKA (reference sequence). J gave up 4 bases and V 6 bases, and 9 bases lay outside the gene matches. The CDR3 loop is CSARLPTSGGETQYF. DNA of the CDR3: TGCAGTGCCCGACTTCCGACTAGCGGGGGAGAGACCCAGTACTTC.

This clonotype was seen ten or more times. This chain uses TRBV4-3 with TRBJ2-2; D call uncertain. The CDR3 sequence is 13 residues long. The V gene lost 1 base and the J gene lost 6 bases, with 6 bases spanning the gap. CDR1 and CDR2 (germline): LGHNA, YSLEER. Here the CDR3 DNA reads TGCGCCAGCAGCCAAGGGGATTCCGGGGAGCTGTTTTTT. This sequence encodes CASSQGDSGELFF.

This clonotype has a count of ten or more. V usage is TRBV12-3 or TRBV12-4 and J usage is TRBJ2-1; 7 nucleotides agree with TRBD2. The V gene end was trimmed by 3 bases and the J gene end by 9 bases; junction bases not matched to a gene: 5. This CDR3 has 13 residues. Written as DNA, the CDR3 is TGTGCCAGCAGTTTGGGACTAAAGGGTGAGCAGTTCTTC. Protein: CASSLGLKGEQFF.

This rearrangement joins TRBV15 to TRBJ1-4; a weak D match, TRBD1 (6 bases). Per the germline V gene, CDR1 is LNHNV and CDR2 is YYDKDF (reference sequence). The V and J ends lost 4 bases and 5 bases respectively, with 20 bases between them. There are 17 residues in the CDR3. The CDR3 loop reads CATSNSRHREGNEKLFF. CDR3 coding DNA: TGTGCCACCAGCAACTCCCGACACAGGGAGGGGAATGAAAAACTGTTTTTT.

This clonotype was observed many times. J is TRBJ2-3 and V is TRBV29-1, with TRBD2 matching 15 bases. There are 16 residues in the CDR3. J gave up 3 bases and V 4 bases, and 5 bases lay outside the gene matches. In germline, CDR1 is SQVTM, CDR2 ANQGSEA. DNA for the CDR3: TGCAGCGTTGGTTGGACTAGCGGGGGGGCGACAGATACGCAGTATTTT. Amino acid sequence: CSVGWTSGGATDTQYF.

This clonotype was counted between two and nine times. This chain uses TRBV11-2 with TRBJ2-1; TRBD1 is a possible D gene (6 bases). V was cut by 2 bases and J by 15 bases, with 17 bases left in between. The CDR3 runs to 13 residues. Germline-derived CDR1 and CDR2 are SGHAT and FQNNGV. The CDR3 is CASSLMARGQRFF. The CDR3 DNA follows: TGTGCCAGCAGCTTAATGGCTCGAGGACAGCGGTTCTTC.

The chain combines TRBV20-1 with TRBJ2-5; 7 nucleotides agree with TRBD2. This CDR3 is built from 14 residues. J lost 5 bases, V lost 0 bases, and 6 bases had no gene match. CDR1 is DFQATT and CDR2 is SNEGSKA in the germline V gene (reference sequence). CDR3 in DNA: TGCAGTGCTAGAGACAGCGGGGTGGGGGAGACCCAGTACTTC. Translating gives CSARDSGVGETQYF.

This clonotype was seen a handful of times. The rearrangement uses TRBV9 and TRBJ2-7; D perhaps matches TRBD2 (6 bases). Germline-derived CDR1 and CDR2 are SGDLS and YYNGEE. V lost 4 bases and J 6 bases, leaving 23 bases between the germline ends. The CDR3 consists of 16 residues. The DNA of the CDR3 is TGTGCCAGCAGCACTCGGCCCGGGCCGCTCGGGGGCGAGCAGTACTTC. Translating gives CASSTRPGPLGGEQYF.

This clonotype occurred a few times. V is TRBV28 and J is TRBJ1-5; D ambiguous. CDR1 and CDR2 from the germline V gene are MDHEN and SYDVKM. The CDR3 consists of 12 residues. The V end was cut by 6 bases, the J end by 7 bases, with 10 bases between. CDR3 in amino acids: CASSLSRQPQHF. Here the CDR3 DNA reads TGTGCCAGCAGCCTTTCCCGACAGCCCCAGCATTTT.

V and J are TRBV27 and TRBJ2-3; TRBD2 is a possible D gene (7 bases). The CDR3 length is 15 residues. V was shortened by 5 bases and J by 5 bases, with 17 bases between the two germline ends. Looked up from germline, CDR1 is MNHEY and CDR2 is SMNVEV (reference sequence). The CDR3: CASSQGGGYGDTQYF. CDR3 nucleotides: TGTGCCAGCAGTCAAGGGGGGGGCTATGGAGATACGCAGTATTTT.

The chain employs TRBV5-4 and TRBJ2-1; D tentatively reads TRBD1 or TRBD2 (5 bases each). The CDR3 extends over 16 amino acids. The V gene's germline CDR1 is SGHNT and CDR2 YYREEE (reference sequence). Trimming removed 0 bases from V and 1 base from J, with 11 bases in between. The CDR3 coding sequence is TGTGCCAGCAGCTTGGGAGGGGTTGCGTCCTACAATGAGCAGTTCTTC. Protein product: CASSLGGVASYNEQFF.

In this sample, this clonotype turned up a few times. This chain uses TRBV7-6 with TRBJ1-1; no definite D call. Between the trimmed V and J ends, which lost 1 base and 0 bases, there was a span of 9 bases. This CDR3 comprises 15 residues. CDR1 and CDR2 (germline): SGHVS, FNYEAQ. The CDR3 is CASSLEAEMNTEAFF. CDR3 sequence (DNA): TGTGCCAGCAGCTTAGAGGCCGAGATGAACACTGAAGCTTTCTTT.

CDR3 residues: CASSSSVTSNSPLHF. CDR3 nucleotide sequence: TGTGCCAGTAGTTCGTCGGTAACGAGTAATTCACCCCTCCACTTT. The rearrangement links TRBV19 to TRBJ1-6; no firm D call. The V gene lost 5 bases and the J gene lost 6 bases, with 14 bases spanning the gap. Looked up from germline, CDR1 is LNHDA and CDR2 is SQIVND (reference sequence). The CDR3 spans 15 residues.

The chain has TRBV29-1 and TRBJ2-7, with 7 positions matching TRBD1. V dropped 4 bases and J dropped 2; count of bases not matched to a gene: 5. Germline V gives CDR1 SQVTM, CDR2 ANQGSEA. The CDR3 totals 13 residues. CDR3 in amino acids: CSVAGDSPYEQYF. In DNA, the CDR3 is TGCAGCGTTGCAGGGGACAGCCCCTACGAGCAGTACTTC.

CDR3 amino acids: CASSYSILAGSYNEQFF. In DNA form, the CDR3 reads TGTGCCAGCAGTTACTCGATCCTAGCGGGCTCCTACAATGAGCAGTTCTTC. This chain links TRBV6-2 or TRBV6-3 with TRBJ2-1, with TRBD2 matching over 8 bases. The CDR3 consists of 17 residues. Germline CDR1 is MNHEY and CDR2 is SVGEGT. Trimming removed 0 bases from V and 0 bases from J; junction bases left unmatched: 4.